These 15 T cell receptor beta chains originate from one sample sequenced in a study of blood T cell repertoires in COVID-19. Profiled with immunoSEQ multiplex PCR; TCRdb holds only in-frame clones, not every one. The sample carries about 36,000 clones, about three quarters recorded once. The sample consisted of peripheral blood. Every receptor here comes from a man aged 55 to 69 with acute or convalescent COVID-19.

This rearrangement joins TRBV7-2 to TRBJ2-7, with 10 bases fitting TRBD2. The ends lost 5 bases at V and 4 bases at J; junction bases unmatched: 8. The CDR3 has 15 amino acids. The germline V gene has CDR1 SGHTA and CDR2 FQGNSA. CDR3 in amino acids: CASSQNPSGSYEQYF. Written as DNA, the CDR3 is TGTGCCAGCAGCCAAAATCCTAGCGGGAGTTACGAGCAGTACTTC.

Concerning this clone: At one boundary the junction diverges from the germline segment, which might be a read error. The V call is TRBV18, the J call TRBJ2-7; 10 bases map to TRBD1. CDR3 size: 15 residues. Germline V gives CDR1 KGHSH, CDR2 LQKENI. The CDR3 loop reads CASSPWDRGTYKQYF. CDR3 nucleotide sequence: TGTGCCAGCTCACCATGGGACAGGGGTACCTACAAGCAGTACTTC.

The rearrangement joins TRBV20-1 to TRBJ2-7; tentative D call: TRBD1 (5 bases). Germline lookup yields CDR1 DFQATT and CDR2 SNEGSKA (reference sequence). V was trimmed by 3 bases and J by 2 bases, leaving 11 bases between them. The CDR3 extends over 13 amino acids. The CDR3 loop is CSASFQGTYEQYF. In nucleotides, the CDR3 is TGCAGTGCTAGTTTCCAGGGAACCTACGAGCAGTACTTC.

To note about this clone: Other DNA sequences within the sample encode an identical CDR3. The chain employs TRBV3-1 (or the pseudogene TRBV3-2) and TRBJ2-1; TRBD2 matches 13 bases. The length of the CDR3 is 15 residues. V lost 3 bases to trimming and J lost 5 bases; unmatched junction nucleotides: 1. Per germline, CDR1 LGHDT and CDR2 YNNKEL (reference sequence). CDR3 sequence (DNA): TGTGCCAGCAGCCAGGGACTAGCGGGAAACAATGAGCAGTTCTTC. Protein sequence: CASSQGLAGNNEQFF.

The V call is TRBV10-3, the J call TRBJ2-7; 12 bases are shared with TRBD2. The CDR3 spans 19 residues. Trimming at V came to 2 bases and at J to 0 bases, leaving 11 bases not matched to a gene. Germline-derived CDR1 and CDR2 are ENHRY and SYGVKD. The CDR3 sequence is CAISELGLAGTLGSYEQYF. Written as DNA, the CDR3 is TGTGCCATCAGTGAGCTAGGACTAGCGGGGACTCTGGGCTCCTACGAGCAGTACTTC.

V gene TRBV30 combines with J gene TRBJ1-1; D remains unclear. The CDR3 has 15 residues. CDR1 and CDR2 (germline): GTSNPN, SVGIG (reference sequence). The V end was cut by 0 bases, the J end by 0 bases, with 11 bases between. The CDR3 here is CAWSVWGGVNTEAFF. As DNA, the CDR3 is TGTGCCTGGAGTGTTTGGGGAGGTGTGAACACTGAAGCTTTCTTT.

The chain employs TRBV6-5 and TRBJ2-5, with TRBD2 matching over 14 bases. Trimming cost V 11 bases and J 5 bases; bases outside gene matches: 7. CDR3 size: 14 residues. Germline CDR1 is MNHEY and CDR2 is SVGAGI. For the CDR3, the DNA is TGTGCCGGGACTAGCGGGAGAAATACGGAGACCCAGTACTTC. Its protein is CAGTSGRNTETQYF.

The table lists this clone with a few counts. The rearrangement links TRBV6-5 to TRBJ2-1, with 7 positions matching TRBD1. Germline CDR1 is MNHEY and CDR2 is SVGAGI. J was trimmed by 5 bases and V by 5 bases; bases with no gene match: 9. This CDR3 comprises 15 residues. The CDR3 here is CASSPRQGVDNEQFF. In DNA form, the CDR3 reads TGTGCCAGCAGTCCACGACAGGGTGTTGACAATGAGCAGTTCTTC.

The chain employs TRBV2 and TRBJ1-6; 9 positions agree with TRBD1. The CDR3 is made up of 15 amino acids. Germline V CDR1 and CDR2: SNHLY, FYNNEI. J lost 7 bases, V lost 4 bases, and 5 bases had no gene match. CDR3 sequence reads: CASSALTGGNSPLHF. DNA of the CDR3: TGTGCCAGCAGTGCCCTGACAGGGGGGAATTCACCCCTCCACTTT.

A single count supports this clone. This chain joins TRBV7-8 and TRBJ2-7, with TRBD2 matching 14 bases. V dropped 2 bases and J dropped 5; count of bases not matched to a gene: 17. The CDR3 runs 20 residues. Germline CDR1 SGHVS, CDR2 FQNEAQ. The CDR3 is CASSLTPPGLAGVSVDEQYF. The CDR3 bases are TGTGCCAGCAGCTTAACCCCACCGGGACTAGCGGGAGTAAGTGTTGACGAGCAGTACTTC.

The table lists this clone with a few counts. Here the CDR3 reads CASSLRNSPLHF. The DNA for the CDR3 is TGTGCCAGCAGTTTGAGGAATTCACCCCTCCACTTT. V and J are TRBV12-3 or TRBV12-4 and TRBJ1-6; D call uncertain. Trimming pared 3 bases from V and 7 bases from J, leaving 4 bases between. This CDR3 has 12 amino acids.

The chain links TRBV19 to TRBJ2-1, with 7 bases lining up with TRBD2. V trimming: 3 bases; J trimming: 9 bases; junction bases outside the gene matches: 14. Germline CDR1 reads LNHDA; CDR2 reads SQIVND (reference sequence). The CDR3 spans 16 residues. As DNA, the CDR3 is TGTGCCAGTAGTATGTGGCTAGCGGAGGCAGGAGGTGAGCAGTTCTTC. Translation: CASSMWLAEAGGEQFF. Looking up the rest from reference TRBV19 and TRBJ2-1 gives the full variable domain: DGGITQSPKYLFRKEGQNVTLSCEQNLNHDAMYWYRQDPGQGLRLIYYSQIVNDFQKGDIAEGYSVSREKKESFPLTVTSAQKNPTAFYLCASSMWLAEAGGEQFFGPGTRLTVL.

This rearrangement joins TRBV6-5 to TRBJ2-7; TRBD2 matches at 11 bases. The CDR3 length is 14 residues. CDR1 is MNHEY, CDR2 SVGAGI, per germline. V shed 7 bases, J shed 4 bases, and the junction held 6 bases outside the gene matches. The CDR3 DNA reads TGTGCCAGCACCCCACTAGCGGGAGCTTACGAGCAGTACTTC. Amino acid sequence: CASTPLAGAYEQYF.

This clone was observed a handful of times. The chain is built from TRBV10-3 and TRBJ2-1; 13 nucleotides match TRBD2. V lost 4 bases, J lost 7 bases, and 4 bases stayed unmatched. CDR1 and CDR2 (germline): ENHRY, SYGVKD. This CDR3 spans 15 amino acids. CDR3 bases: TGTGCCATCAGTGTTGGACTAGCGGGAGTAAATGAGCAGTTCTTC. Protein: CAISVGLAGVNEQFF.

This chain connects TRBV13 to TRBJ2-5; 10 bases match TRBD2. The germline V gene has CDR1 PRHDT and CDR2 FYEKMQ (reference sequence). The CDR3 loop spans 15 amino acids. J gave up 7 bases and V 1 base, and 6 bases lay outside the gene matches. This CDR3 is CASSLAAASGGTQYF. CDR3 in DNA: TGTGCCAGCAGCTTAGCGGCAGCTAGCGGGGGGACCCAGTACTTC.